These T cell receptor beta chains were read from a single sample in a study of T cell repertoires in cytomegalovirus infection. These receptors have no known antigen. TCRdb ran MiXCR on the reads and lists one entry per CDR3 protein. The table records a few hundred thousand distinct CDR3 sequences, just under 40% of them present only once. The material sequenced was cultured PBMCs, taken from culture after CMV antigen stimulation. The receptors stem from a human donor in good health (CMV status not recorded). Some clones in this sample may be carry-over from other donors' samples. CDR3s include the opening cysteine and the closing phenylalanine or tryptophan. A D gene is named only where the DNA matches it firmly. The size of a clone is reported for some rows only, either as once, few or many, or as a class for expanded clones.

d_gene,abundance,v_gene,j_gene,CDR3nt,CDR3aa
.,few,TRBV7-2,TRBJ1-3,TGTGCCAGCAGTCAGGGGGGAAACACCATATATTTT,CASSQGGNTIYF
TRBD2,.,TRBV30,TRBJ2-1,TGTGCCTGGTCGCGGGAGGGCCTCCCAGGGCAGTTCTTC,CAWSREGLPGQFF
.,few,TRBV11-2,TRBJ1-2,TGTGCCAGCAGTCCACAGAGTAACTATGGCTACACCTTC,CASSPQSNYGYTF
TRBD1,.,TRBV10-3,TRBJ2-3,TGTGCCATTGGGCGCCCCGGGACAGGGGATACAGATACGCAGTATTTT,CAIGRPGTGDTDTQYF
TRBD1,.,TRBV7-2,TRBJ2-7,TGTGCCAGCACACGACAGGGCGGACAGGCCGGCTACGAGCAGTACTTC,CASTRQGGQAGYEQYF
.,.,TRBV28,TRBJ2-6,TGTGCCAGCAGTTTAGGCAGAAACTGGGCCAACGTCCTGACTTTC,CASSLGRNWANVLTF
TRBD2,.,TRBV9,TRBJ2-1,TGTGCCAGCAGCGTAGCTAGCGGGAGTACAGATGAGCAGTTCTTC,CASSVASGSTDEQFF
.,few,TRBV18,TRBJ2-7,TGTGCCAGCTCACGGACACTGTCGGCGGGCTCCTACGAGCAGTACTTC,CASSRTLSAGSYEQYF
.,.,TRBV2,TRBJ1-2,TGTGCCAGCAGTGGACAGGCCGCGGGCGGCTACACCTTC,CASSGQAAGGYTF
.,few,TRBV7-9,TRBJ2-3,TGTGCCAGCAGCCCCCAAATGGACGGCCTTAGCACAGATACGCAGTATTTT,CASSPQMDGLSTDTQYF
TRBD1,few,TRBV6-1,TRBJ2-2,TGTGCCAGCAAACCTTCCGGCTGGGGGACAGGGATAAACACCGGGGAGCTGTTTTTT,CASKPSGWGTGINTGELFF
.,few,TRBV27,TRBJ1-5,TGTGCCAGCAGCCGATTTGGACAGAACACCGCCCTTAGTGGAACCCAGCATTTT,CASSRFGQNTALSGTQHF
.,.,TRBV11-2,TRBJ2-2,TGTGCCAGCAGCGAACTCCGGGACACCGGGGAGCTGTTTTTT,CASSELRDTGELFF
.,many,TRBV7-8,TRBJ2-3,TGTGCCAGCAGCTTAGGGGGGGGGGCGGGGGACACAGATACGCAGTATTTT,CASSLGGGAGDTDTQYF
.,.,TRBV12-3/TRBV12-4,TRBJ1-1,TGTGCCAGCAGATATAGTGGTGAAGCTTTCTTT,CASRYSGEAFF
.,few,TRBV7-9,TRBJ1-1,TGTGCCAGCAGCTTCTTAACAGGATCGAACACTGAAGCTTTCTTT,CASSFLTGSNTEAFF
.,few,TRBV7-2,TRBJ2-5,TGTGCCAGCAGCTTAGCGGCTATCCAAGAGACCCAGTACTTC,CASSLAAIQETQYF
TRBD2,.,TRBV7-2,TRBJ2-7,TGTGCCACCACGGGAAGTCGGGGGGCCTACGAGCAGTACTTC,CATTGSRGAYEQYF
.,.,TRBV6-1,TRBJ2-2,TGTGCCACCTCTTTCGTAGTGTGGGGGACCGGGGAGCTGTTTTTT,CATSFVVWGTGELFF
.,.,TRBV5-4,TRBJ2-3,TGTGCCAGCAGCGGGGACACATATATGCAGTATTTT,CASSGDTYMQYF
.,few,TRBV5-4,TRBJ2-3,TGTGCCAGCAGCTTCGACGGACGCCGGGAGTATTTT,CASSFDGRREYF
.,once,TRBV19,TRBJ2-2,TGTGCCAGCCATCCGGACGGAGCGAGGGACACCGGGGAGCTGTTTTTT,CASHPDGARDTGELFF
TRBD1,.,TRBV20-1,TRBJ2-5,TGCCAGGGGGCCGAGGAGAGGGAGACCCAGTACTTC,CQGAEERETQYF
.,.,TRBV7-8,TRBJ2-3,TGTGCCAGCGGTAGGGGAAATACGCAGTATTTT,CASGRGNTQYF
.,.,TRBV9,TRBJ2-1,TGTGCCAGCAGCGGCGGGGTAGGGGATGAGCAGTTCTTC,CASSGGVGDEQFF
.,few,TRBV7-8,TRBJ1-2,TGTGCCAGCAGCTTAGGGCAGGGCGGAGGGTATGGCTACACCTTC,CASSLGQGGGYGYTF
.,.,TRBV7-2,TRBJ2-5,TGTGCCAGCAGCATTTCGGGGGAGACCCAGTACTTC,CASSISGETQYF
TRBD2,.,TRBV11-2,TRBJ2-1,TGTGCCAGCAGCCAGTCCAACCTGGCGGGGGACTACAATGAGCAGTTCTTC,CASSQSNLAGDYNEQFF
.,.,TRBV6-5,TRBJ1-1,TGTGCCAGCAGTTACTTTATCGGGTCCGGTACTGAAGCTTTCTTT,CASSYFIGSGTEAFF
.,few,TRBV28,TRBJ2-7,TGTGCCAGCAGTTTGGGGCAGGGGTTCGTGGGGGCCTACGAGCAGTACTTC,CASSLGQGFVGAYEQYF
TRBD2,few,TRBV19,TRBJ2-1,TGTGCCAGTATTGGGAGGGCCCGTGAAGGTGAGCAGTTCTTC,CASIGRAREGEQFF
TRBD2,.,TRBV4-3,TRBJ2-5,TGCGCCAGCAGCCAAGGGGCAGCGGGAGTGGGAGAGACCCAGTACTTC,CASSQGAAGVGETQYF
TRBD2,few,TRBV10-3,TRBJ2-5,TGTGCCATCAGTGAGCGGGAGGGCCTGGAGACCCAGTACTTC,CAISEREGLETQYF
.,.,TRBV7-2,TRBJ2-2,TGTGCCACCAGTTCAGGGGCGCGGGCCGGGGAGCTGTTTTTT,CATSSGARAGELFF
.,once,TRBV2,TRBJ1-5,TGTGCCAGCAGCCAGGGCAGGGGAGTCAATCAGCCCCAGCATTTT,CASSQGRGVNQPQHF
.,.,TRBV2,TRBJ1-6,TGTGCCAGCAGTGAAACAGGACAGTATAATTCACCCCTCCACTTT,CASSETGQYNSPLHF
.,.,TRBV5-5,TRBJ2-2,TGTGCCAGCAGCTTGTTCCAGGGCACCGGGGAGCTGTTTTTT,CASSLFQGTGELFF
.,.,TRBV6-1,TRBJ1-5,TGTGCCAGCAGTTTTTCGGGGACGGATCAGCCCCAGCATTTT,CASSFSGTDQPQHF
.,few,TRBV7-8,TRBJ1-1,TGTGCCAGCAGCTTAGATCCGTGGGTGAACACTGAAGCTTTCTTT,CASSLDPWVNTEAFF
TRBD2,.,TRBV12-3/TRBV12-4,TRBJ2-7,TGTGCCAGCAGTAGTAGCGGGGGGGCCCGCGAGCAGTACTTC,CASSSSGGAREQYF
TRBD2,.,TRBV20-1,TRBJ2-1,TGCAGTGCTAGCACTAGCGGGCACAATGAGCAGTTCTTC,CSASTSGHNEQFF
.,.,TRBV4-1,TRBJ2-7,TGCGCCAGCAGCCAGGGACCGGCCTACGAGCAGTACTTC,CASSQGPAYEQYF